This T cell receptor (beta chain) was recorded in a study of shared clonotypes between healthy human individuals. Study conclusions and caveats: Relative to memory subsets, naive subsets generally showed larger estimated richness. Unshared clonotypes carried lower generation probabilities than those common to all four donors. Between a few donors, naive CD4 clonotypes were shared at a level of about 5%.

Healthy HIV-negative adults with no recent acute infections or vaccinations were recruited as donors. In regard to this clone: Its antigen is still unknown.

Losses at the gene ends were 5 bases for V and 2 bases for J; bases not matched to a gene: 8. Germline V gene sequence: CDR1 MNHEY, CDR2 SMNVEV (reference sequence). This CDR3 is built from 17 residues. Clones were read by immunoSEQ multiplex PCR, and TCRdb kept only the in-frame ones, dropping some. The sample yields a few hundred thousand clones, 65% seen once. Sequences were obtained from memory CD4+ T cells sorted from blood. Documented subset: CD45RA-negative fraction. The source of this sequence is a man aged 25 to 40 in good health. V gene TRBV27 combines with J gene TRBJ2-6; the match to TRBD1 covers 8 bases. This CDR3 is CASSPGQGLAGANVLTF. The CDR3 DNA is TGTGCCAGCAGTCCTGGACAGGGACTCGCTGGGGCCAACGTCCTGACTTTC.